Below are 27 T cell receptor beta chains sequenced from a single sample in a study of blood T cell repertoires in COVID-19. Clones were read by immunoSEQ multiplex PCR, and TCRdb kept only the in-frame ones, dropping some. This table has about 220,000 clones, more than 70% appearing once. Sequencing used peripheral blood. These receptors all stem from a woman aged 80 or over with acute or convalescent COVID-19.

The chain uses TRBV18 and TRBJ2-5; maybe TRBD2 (6 bases). CDR1 is KGHSH and CDR2 is LQKENI in the germline V gene. This CDR3 contains 13 residues. Trimming removed 2 bases from V and 7 bases from J, with 11 bases in between. Here the CDR3 DNA reads TGTGCCAGCTCACCAAGCGGGCGGGGGACCCAGTACTTC. It codes for CASSPSGRGTQYF.

The CDR3 spells CASRRGYTDTQYF. CDR3 nucleotides: TGTGCCAGCCGGCGGGGATACACAGATACGCAGTATTTT. V and J are TRBV7-2 and TRBJ2-3; tentative D call: TRBD2 (6 bases). Germline V gene sequence: CDR1 SGHTA, CDR2 FQGNSA. Trimming removed 8 bases at V and 2 bases at J, with 11 bases between. The CDR3 covers 13 residues.

The rearrangement joins TRBV30 to TRBJ1-1; D is uncertain. Trimming left V 0 bases short and J 10 bases short, with 9 bases between. CDR3 size: 11 residues. Germline V gene data show CDR1 as GTSNPN and CDR2 as SVGIG (reference sequence). CDR3 sequence (DNA): TGTGCCTGGAGTGTAGCCGCCGGAGCTTTCTTT. This translates into CAWSVAAGAFF.

This clone was counted only a few times. This sequence joins TRBV30 and TRBJ1-1; possibly TRBD1 for D (6 bases). The CDR3 totals 12 residues. Trimming stripped 4 bases from V and 6 bases from J, with 12 bases between. Per the germline V gene, CDR1 is GTSNPN and CDR2 is SVGIG (reference sequence). In nucleotides, the CDR3 is TGTGCCTGGACCCTGGGGGGGCCTGAAGCTTTCTTT. Protein sequence: CAWTLGGPEAFF. Combining the CDR3 with reference TRBV30 and TRBJ1-1 gives the whole variable domain SQTIHQWPATLVQPVGSPLSLECTVEGTSNPNLYWYRQAAGRGLQLLFYSVGIGQISSEVPQNLSASRPQDRQFILSSKKLLLSDSGFYLCAWTLGGPEAFFGQGTRLTVV.

This clone was counted once. The V and J genes are TRBV3-1 (or the pseudogene TRBV3-2) and TRBJ2-7; tentative D call: TRBD2 (6 bases). V lost 1 base, J lost 7 bases, and 14 bases lay in between. The CDR3 covers 14 residues. Germline values: CDR1 LGHDT, CDR2 YNNKEL (reference sequence). The CDR3 nucleotides read TGTGCCAGCAGCCAAGGCGGGGCCGGGGGAGAGCAGTACTTC. Its translation: CASSQGGAGGEQYF.

V and J are TRBV7-2 and TRBJ1-4; 8 nucleotides align to TRBD1. This CDR3 region has 13 residues. The junction had 3 bases not matched to a gene; V was cut back by 5 bases and J by 7 bases. Germline V gene lookup returns CDR1 SGHTA and CDR2 FQGNSA. CDR3 in DNA: TGTGCCAGCAGCGCCGACAGGGGTGAAAAACTGTTTTTT. Residues: CASSADRGEKLFF.

The chain couples TRBV27 to TRBJ2-1, with 7 positions matching TRBD2. This CDR3 spans 18 amino acids. The V gene's germline CDR1 is MNHEY and CDR2 SMNVEV (reference sequence). V gave up 1 base and J gave up 4 bases; unmatched junction bases: 13. CDR3 amino acids: CASSLYGFGAGEYNEQFF. CDR3 sequence (DNA): TGTGCCAGCAGTTTATACGGCTTCGGGGCGGGGGAATACAATGAGCAGTTCTTC.

The rearrangement links TRBV19 to TRBJ2-1; 9 bases map to TRBD2. Per the germline V gene, CDR1 is LNHDA and CDR2 is SQIVND (reference sequence). V was pared by 4 bases and J by 7 bases, with 5 bases of the junction left unmatched. The CDR3 consists of 14 residues. The DNA of the CDR3 is TGTGCCAGTAGTAGCGGGGGGGCCGCGAATGAGCAGTTCTTC. This sequence encodes CASSSGGAANEQFF.

V is TRBV27 and J is TRBJ1-2, with a weak D call TRBD1 (6 bases). Deletions cut 3 bases from V and 3 bases from J, with 11 bases between. Germline CDR1 MNHEY, CDR2 SMNVEV (reference sequence). The CDR3 runs to 14 residues. CDR3 protein: CASSLEGGDYGYTF. CDR3 in DNA: TGTGCCAGCAGTTTGGAAGGGGGAGACTATGGCTACACCTTC.

The chain recombines TRBV11-3 with TRBJ1-6; tentative D call: TRBD1 (6 bases). V was trimmed by 1 base and J by 7 bases, leaving 8 bases between them. Looked up from germline, CDR1 is SGHNT and CDR2 is YENEEA. There are 14 residues in the CDR3. The CDR3 nucleotides are TGTGCCAGCAGCTTAGTGGGGGCCAATTCACCCCTCCACTTT. It translates to CASSLVGANSPLHF. Full variable domain (missing parts from reference TRBV11-3 and TRBJ1-6): EAGVVQSPRYKIIEKKQPVAFWCNPISGHNTLYWYLQNLGQGPELLIRYENEEAVDDSQLPKDRFSAERLKGVDSTLKIQPAELGDSAVYLCASSLVGANSPLHFGNGTRLTVT.

CDR3 residues: CASSLPGQFNNEQFF. CDR3 bases: TGCGCCAGCAGCTTACCGGGACAGTTTAACAATGAGCAGTTCTTC. J is TRBJ2-1 and V is TRBV5-1; 7 bases map to TRBD1. V lost 2 bases and J lost 5; bases outside the gene matches: 7. The CDR3 length is 15 residues. Germline V lookup: CDR1 SGHRS, CDR2 YFSETQ.

The rearrangement uses TRBV12-3 or TRBV12-4 and TRBJ1-2; 7 positions match TRBD1. This CDR3 has 13 amino acids. Trimming took 8 bases from V and 6 from J; bases not matched to a gene: 9. CDR3 loop: CASGTASSHGYTF. CDR3 DNA: TGTGCCAGCGGGACAGCCTCCAGCCATGGCTACACCTTC.

The chain is built from TRBV5-1 and TRBJ2-2; D might be TRBD2 (5 bases). Between the trimmed V and J ends, which lost 4 bases and 0 bases, there was a span of 13 bases. The germline gives CDR1 SGHRS, CDR2 YFSETQ. The CDR3 has 16 residues. The CDR3 region has the DNA TGCGCCAGCAGCCCGTGGAGGAACGCGAACACCGGGGAGCTGTTTTTT. Encoded protein: CASSPWRNANTGELFF.

The V and J genes are TRBV11-1 and TRBJ2-7; D is undetermined. V was trimmed by 3 bases and J by 0 bases, leaving 12 bases between them. The CDR3 length is 15 residues. Germline V gives CDR1 SGHAT, CDR2 FQDESV (reference sequence). In nucleotides, the CDR3 is TGTGCCAGCAGCTTCTACACGTCTAGCTCCTACGAGCAGTACTTC. Protein sequence: CASSFYTSSSYEQYF.

This sequence joins TRBV5-4 and TRBJ2-1; 8 bases are shared with TRBD2. The CDR3 spans 14 residues. Trimming at V came to 1 base and at J to 9 bases, leaving 6 bases not matched to a gene. Germline V gene lookup returns CDR1 SGHNT and CDR2 YYREEE (reference sequence). The CDR3: CASSLRGGPGEQFF. In nucleotides, the CDR3 is TGTGCCAGCAGCTTGCGCGGGGGGCCTGGTGAGCAGTTCTTC.

V usage is TRBV20-1 and J usage is TRBJ2-1, with D possibly TRBD1 on 5 matching bases. The CDR3 covers 14 residues. In germline, CDR1 is DFQATT, CDR2 SNEGSKA (reference sequence). Deletions cut 3 bases from V and 7 bases from J, with 16 bases between. The CDR3 DNA is TGCAGTGCTAGTTACGGCAGGGAAAGAAATGAGCAGTTCTTC. Encoded protein: CSASYGRERNEQFF.

CDR3 DNA sequence: TGTGCCAGCAGTGAAGATGGGACAGAGCCCCTCGGCGGGTCACCCCTCCACTTT. Amino acids: CASSEDGTEPLGGSPLHF. This sequence joins TRBV2 and TRBJ1-6, with 7 bases fitting TRBD1. Germline lookup yields CDR1 SNHLY and CDR2 FYNNEI. This CDR3 has 18 residues. J gave up 10 bases and V 1 base, and 16 bases lay outside the gene matches.

The chain recombines TRBV6-5 with TRBJ2-2; TRBD2 aligns across 9 bases. V shed 7 bases and J 1 base; nucleotides not matched to a gene: 4. CDR1 is MNHEY and CDR2 is SVGAGI in the germline V gene. This CDR3 contains 15 residues. The CDR3 loop reads CASTGTSKNTGELFF. The CDR3 nucleotides are TGTGCCAGCACCGGGACTAGCAAGAACACCGGGGAGCTGTTTTTT.

The chain combines TRBV27 with TRBJ1-4, with D hard to call. This CDR3 comprises 14 residues. Germline CDR1 is MNHEY and CDR2 is SMNVEV (reference sequence). Trimming took 3 bases from V and 4 from J, leaving 9 bases between them. CDR3 residues: CASSFRGGNEKLFF. The DNA for the CDR3 is TGTGCCAGCAGTTTTCGAGGAGGTAATGAAAAACTGTTTTTT.

J is TRBJ1-5 and V is TRBV6-6; D is perhaps TRBD1 (5 bases). Trimming took 7 bases from V and 9 from J, leaving 22 bases between them. CDR3 length equals 15 residues. The V gene's germline CDR1 is MNHNY and CDR2 SVGAGI (reference sequence). The CDR3, as DNA: TGTGCCAGCACCTTGGGGCAGTTGAATGGATTGCCCCAGCATTTT. Its protein product is CASTLGQLNGLPQHF.

In nucleotides, the CDR3 is TGTGCCAGCAGCTTAAGGGGAGGGGGGCCTGAAGCTTTCTTT. It encodes CASSLRGGGPEAFF. The chain couples TRBV7-2 to TRBJ1-1; a weak D match, TRBD1 (6 bases). Trimming pared 2 bases from V and 6 bases from J, leaving 13 bases between. Germline V lookup: CDR1 SGHTA, CDR2 FQGNSA. This CDR3 is built from 14 residues.

V is TRBV6-1 and J is TRBJ1-2; D gene unclear. CDR1 and CDR2 from the germline V gene are MNHNS and SASEGT. The CDR3 runs 14 residues. Trimming left V 1 base short and J 4 bases short, with 10 bases between. This CDR3 is CASSEDRGIYGYTF. Here the CDR3 DNA reads TGTGCCAGCAGTGAAGACCGAGGGATCTATGGCTACACCTTC.

This chain connects TRBV30 to TRBJ2-3; the D is unclear. V was cut by 3 bases and J by 5 bases, with 9 bases left in between. The CDR3 sequence is 12 residues long. From germline, CDR1 is GTSNPN and CDR2 SVGIG (reference sequence). The CDR3 coding sequence is TGTGCCTGGAGGTTTAATAAAGATACGCAGTATTTT. Its protein product is CAWRFNKDTQYF.

V is TRBV24-1 and J is TRBJ2-7, with D possibly being TRBD2 (6 bases). The V end was cut by 2 bases, the J end by 7 bases, with 20 bases between. CDR1 is KGHDR and CDR2 is SFDVKD in the germline V gene. The CDR3 runs to 16 residues. This CDR3 reads CATSDSPGLTAGEQYF. CDR3 sequence (DNA): TGTGCCACCAGTGATTCACCTGGACTGACTGCGGGGGAGCAGTACTTC.

The table lists this clone with a few counts. The chain is built from TRBV27 and TRBJ1-5, with 8 positions matching TRBD1. V was clipped by 0 bases and J by 6 bases; unmatched bases: 4. Germline V gives CDR1 MNHEY, CDR2 SMNVEV (reference sequence). This CDR3 contains 15 residues. This CDR3 is CASSLSGRGLQPQHF. The CDR3 region has the DNA TGTGCCAGCAGTTTATCAGGCAGGGGGCTTCAGCCCCAGCATTTT.

This clone was seen only once. The CDR3 reads CASKPPWAGGEKLFF. The CDR3 nucleotides read TGTGCCAGTAAGCCTCCATGGGCAGGGGGCGAAAAACTGTTTTTT. J is TRBJ1-4 and V is TRBV19; 8 bases line up with TRBD1. CDR1 and CDR2 from the germline V gene are LNHDA and SQIVND (reference sequence). The V and J ends lost 7 bases and 8 bases, in that order; junction bases with no gene match: 12. CDR3 size: 15 residues.

The J gene is TRBJ1-4, the V gene TRBV28; D is undetermined. Germline values: CDR1 MDHEN, CDR2 SYDVKM. Trimming removed 7 bases from V and 7 bases from J, with 19 bases in between. The CDR3 sequence is 15 residues long. The CDR3 region has the DNA TGTGCCAGCAAGAGGGCTTTCCCGGAGCGTGAAAAACTGTTTTTT. Encoded protein: CASKRAFPEREKLFF.